A selection of T cell receptor beta chains follows, all from one sample in a study of control samples from healthy donors and cancer patients. TCRdb's table, derived via immunoSEQ multiplex PCR, lists solely in-frame clones and lacks some. The sample includes some 99,000 clones, around nine tenths of them seen just once. The sequencing input was blood. These receptors were obtained from a human donor in good health. The donor label of this sample is uncertain. The CDR3 runs from the conserved cysteine through the conserved F or W.

j_call v_call cdr3_aa
TRBJ1-1 TRBV30 CAWTKRGAGSAFF
TRBJ1-4 TRBV3-1/TRBV3-2 CASSQATVGEKLFF
TRBJ1-1 TRBV28 CASSFSYLGAFF
TRBJ1-2 TRBV6-1 CASSDGVNYGYTF
TRBJ2-1 TRBV9 CASSVEHRGLINEQFF
TRBJ1-2 TRBV3-1/TRBV3-2 CASSQDPGTGYTF
TRBJ2-1 TRBV12-5 CASHRGTDEQFF
TRBJ2-7 TRBV27 CASSLRSVGNIPGQGVGSYEQYF
TRBJ2-2 TRBV5-8 CASGLAGGFNTGELFF
TRBJ1-2 TRBV28 CASSLLALPGYGYTF
TRBJ1-2 TRBV7-9 CASSLGQGNAYTF
TRBJ2-2 TRBV10-3 CAISESTPNTGELFF
TRBJ1-1 TRBV18 CASSPPGASTEAFF
TRBJ2-5 TRBV7-9 CASSWTVRLKETQYF
TRBJ1-1 TRBV2 CASSPTLMNTEAFF
TRBJ2-7 TRBV10-3 CASSRDIAYEQYF
TRBJ1-1 TRBV7-8 CASSVDRWNTEAFF